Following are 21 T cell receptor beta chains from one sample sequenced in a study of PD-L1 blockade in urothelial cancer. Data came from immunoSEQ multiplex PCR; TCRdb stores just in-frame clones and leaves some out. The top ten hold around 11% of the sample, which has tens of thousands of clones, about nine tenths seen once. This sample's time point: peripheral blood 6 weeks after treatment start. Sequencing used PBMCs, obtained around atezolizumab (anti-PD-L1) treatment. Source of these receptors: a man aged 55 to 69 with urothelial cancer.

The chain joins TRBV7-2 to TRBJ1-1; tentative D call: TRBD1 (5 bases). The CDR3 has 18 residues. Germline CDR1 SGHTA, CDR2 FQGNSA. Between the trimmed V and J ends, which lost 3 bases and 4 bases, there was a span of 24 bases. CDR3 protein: CASSFERGGLSGPTEAFF. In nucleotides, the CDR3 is TGTGCCAGCAGCTTTGAACGGGGGGGACTCTCGGGACCCACTGAAGCTTTCTTT.

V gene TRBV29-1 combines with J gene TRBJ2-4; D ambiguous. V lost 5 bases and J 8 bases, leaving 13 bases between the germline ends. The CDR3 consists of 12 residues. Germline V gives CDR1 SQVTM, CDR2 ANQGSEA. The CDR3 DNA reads TGCAGCGTTCGGTCCCCAACGGACATTCAGTACTTC. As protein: CSVRSPTDIQYF.

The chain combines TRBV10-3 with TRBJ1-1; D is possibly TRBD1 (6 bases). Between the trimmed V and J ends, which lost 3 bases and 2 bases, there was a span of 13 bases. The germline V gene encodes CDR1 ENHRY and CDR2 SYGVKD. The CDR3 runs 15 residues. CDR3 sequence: CAISDKGTPNTEAFF. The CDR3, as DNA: TGTGCCATCAGTGATAAAGGGACACCTAACACTGAAGCTTTCTTT.

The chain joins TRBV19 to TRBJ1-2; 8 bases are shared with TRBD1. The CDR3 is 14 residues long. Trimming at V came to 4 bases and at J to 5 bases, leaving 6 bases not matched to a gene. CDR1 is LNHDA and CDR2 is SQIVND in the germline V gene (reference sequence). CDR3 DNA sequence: TGTGCCAGTAGTACACGGACAGGGCTGTATGGCTACACCTTC. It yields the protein CASSTRTGLYGYTF.

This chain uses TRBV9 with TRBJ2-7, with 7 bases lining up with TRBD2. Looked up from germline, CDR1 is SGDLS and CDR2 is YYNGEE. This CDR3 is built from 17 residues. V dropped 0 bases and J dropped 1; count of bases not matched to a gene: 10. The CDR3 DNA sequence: TGTGCCAGCAGCGTAGAAGCAGGGAGGGGCCCGTCCTACGAGCAGTACTTC. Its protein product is CASSVEAGRGPSYEQYF.

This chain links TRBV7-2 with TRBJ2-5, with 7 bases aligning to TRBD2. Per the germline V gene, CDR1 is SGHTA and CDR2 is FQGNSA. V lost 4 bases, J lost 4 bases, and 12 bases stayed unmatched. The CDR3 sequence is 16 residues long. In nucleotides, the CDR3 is TGTGCCAGCAGCTCCTTCTTTGGGGTAGCGGGAGAGACCCAGTACTTC. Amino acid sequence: CASSSFFGVAGETQYF. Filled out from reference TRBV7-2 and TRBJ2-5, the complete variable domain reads GAGVSQSPSNKVTEKGKDVELRCDPISGHTALYWYRQSLGQGLEFLIYFQGNSAPDKSGLPSDRFSAERTGGSVSTLTIQRTQQEDSAVYLCASSSFFGVAGETQYFGPGTRLLVL.

The CDR3 loop reads CASSATTASNTEAFF. CDR3 DNA sequence: TGTGCCAGCAGCGCAACGACAGCCTCGAACACTGAAGCTTTCTTT. This chain links TRBV7-2 with TRBJ1-1, with D possibly TRBD1 on 5 matching bases. Germline V gives CDR1 SGHTA, CDR2 FQGNSA. CDR3 size: 15 residues. V was shortened by 5 bases and J by 1 base, with 14 bases between the two germline ends.

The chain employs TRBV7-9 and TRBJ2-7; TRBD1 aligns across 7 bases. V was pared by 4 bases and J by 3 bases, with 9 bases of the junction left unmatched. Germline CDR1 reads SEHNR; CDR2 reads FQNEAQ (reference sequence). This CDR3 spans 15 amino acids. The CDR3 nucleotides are TGTGCCAGCAGCTCAGGACAGGTCCGGGGCTACGAGCAGTACTTC. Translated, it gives CASSSGQVRGYEQYF.

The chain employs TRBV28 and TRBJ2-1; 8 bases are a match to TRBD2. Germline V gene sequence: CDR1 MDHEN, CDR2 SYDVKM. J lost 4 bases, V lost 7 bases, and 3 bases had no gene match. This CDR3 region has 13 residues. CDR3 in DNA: TGTGCCAGCACGGGAGGGGGGTACAATGAGCAGTTCTTC. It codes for CASTGGGYNEQFF.

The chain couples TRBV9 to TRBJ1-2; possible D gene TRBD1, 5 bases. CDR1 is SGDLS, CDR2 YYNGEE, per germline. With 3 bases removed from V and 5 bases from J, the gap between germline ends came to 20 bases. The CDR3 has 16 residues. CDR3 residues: CASSGAGTEEGYGYTF. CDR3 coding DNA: TGTGCCAGCAGCGGGGCCGGGACTGAGGAGGGGTATGGCTACACCTTC.

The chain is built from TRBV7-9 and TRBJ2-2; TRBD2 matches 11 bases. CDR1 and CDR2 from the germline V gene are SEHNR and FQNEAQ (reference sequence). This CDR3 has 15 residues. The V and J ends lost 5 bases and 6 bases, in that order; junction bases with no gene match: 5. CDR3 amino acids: CASSNSGRAPGELFF. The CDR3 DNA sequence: TGTGCCAGCAGCAATAGCGGGAGGGCCCCCGGGGAGCTGTTTTTT.

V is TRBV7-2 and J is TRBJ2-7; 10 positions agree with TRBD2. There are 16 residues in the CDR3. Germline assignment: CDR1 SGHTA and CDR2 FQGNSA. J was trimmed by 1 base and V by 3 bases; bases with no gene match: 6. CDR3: CASSLRAGGLSYEQYF. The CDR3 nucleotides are TGTGCCAGCAGCTTGAGAGCGGGAGGGCTTTCCTACGAGCAGTACTTC.

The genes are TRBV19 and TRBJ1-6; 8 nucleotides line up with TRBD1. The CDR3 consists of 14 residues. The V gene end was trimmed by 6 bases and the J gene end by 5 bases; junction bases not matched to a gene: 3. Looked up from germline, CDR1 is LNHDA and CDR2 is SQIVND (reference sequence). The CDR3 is CASSQQGDNSPLHF. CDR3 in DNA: TGTGCCAGTAGCCAACAGGGGGATAATTCACCCCTCCACTTT. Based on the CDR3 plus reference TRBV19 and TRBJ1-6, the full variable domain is DGGITQSPKYLFRKEGQNVTLSCEQNLNHDAMYWYRQDPGQGLRLIYYSQIVNDFQKGDIAEGYSVSREKKESFPLTVTSAQKNPTAFYLCASSQQGDNSPLHFGNGTRLTVT.

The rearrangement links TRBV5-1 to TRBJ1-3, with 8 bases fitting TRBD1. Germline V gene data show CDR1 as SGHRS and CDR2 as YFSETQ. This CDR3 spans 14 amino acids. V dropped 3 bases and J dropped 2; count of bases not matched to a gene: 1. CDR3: CASSSGGPGNTIYF. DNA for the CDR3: TGCGCCAGCAGCTCAGGGGGCCCTGGAAACACCATATATTTT. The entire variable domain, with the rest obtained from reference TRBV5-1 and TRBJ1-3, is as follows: KAGVTQTPRYLIKTRGQQVTLSCSPISGHRSVSWYQQTPGQGLQFLFEYFSETQRNKGNFPGRFSGRQFSNSRSEMNVSTLELGDSALYLCASSSGGPGNTIYFGEGSWLTVV.

The CDR3 DNA reads TGTGCCAGCAGCCAGACGGGGAATCAGCCCCAGCATTTT. Translating it yields CASSQTGNQPQHF. This sequence joins TRBV7-9 and TRBJ1-5; D not resolved. CDR3 length: 13 amino acids. Germline V gene data show CDR1 as SEHNR and CDR2 as FQNEAQ (reference sequence). V lost 5 bases and J lost 4, with 9 bases in between.

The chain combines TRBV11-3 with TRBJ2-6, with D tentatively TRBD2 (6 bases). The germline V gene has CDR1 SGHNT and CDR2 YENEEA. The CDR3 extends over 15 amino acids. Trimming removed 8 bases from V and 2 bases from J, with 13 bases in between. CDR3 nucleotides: TGTGCCAGCCGCCGGGACTCGGCTGGGGCCAACGTCCTGACTTTC. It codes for CASRRDSAGANVLTF.

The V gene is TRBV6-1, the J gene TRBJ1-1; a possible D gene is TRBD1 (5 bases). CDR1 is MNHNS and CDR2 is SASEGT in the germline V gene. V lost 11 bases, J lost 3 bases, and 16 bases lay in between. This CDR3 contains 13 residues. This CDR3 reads CACQRDRYTEAFF. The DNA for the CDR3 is TGTGCCTGCCAGAGAGACAGATACACTGAAGCTTTCTTT.

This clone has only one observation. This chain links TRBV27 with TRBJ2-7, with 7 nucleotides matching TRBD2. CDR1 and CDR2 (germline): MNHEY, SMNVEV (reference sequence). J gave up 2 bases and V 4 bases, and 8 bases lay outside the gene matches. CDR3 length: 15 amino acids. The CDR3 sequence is CASSSFWGGAYEQYF. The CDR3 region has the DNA TGTGCCAGCAGTTCCTTCTGGGGGGGGGCCTACGAGCAGTACTTC.

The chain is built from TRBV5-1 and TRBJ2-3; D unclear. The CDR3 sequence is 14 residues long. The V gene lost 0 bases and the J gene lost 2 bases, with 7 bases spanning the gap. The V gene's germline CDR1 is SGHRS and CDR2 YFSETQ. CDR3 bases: TGCGCCAGCAGCTTGGGGAGTACCACAGATACGCAGTATTTT. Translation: CASSLGSTTDTQYF.

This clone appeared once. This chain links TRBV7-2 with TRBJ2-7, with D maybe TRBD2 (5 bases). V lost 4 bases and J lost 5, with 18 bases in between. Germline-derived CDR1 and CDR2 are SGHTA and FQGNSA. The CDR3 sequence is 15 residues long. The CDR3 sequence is CASSSWVGVVDEQYF. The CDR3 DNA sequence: TGTGCCAGCAGCTCCTGGGTGGGAGTGGTAGACGAGCAGTACTTC.

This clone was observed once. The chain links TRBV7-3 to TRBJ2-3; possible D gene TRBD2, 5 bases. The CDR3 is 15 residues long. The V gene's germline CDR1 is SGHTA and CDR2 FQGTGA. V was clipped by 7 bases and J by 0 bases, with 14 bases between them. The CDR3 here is CASTKTGLSTDTQYF. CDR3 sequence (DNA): TGTGCCAGCACCAAAACGGGGTTGAGCACAGATACGCAGTATTTT.